This T cell receptor (beta chain) was identified in a study of OX40 agonist ivuxolimab in advanced cancers. This clone came up once. Clones were read by immunoSEQ multiplex PCR, and TCRdb kept only the in-frame ones, dropping some. This repertoire shows tens of thousands of clones, roughly 80% found once; its top ten account for 1.9%. V lost 4 bases, J lost 6 bases, and 7 bases stayed unmatched. This CDR3 is 15 amino acids long. Germline V CDR1 and CDR2: MNHNY, SVGAGI (reference sequence). The V call is TRBV6-6, the J call TRBJ1-1, with 11 bases that match TRBD1. The sample here was CD4+ or CD8+ T cells sorted from blood, taken in a trial of the OX40 agonist ivuxolimab. The clonotype was recovered from an adult with an advanced solid tumor such as melanoma, head and neck, liver or kidney cancer. CDR3: CASSWDRGNVAEAFF. CDR3 nucleotides: TGTGCCAGCAGTTGGGACAGGGGGAATGTGGCTGAAGCTTTCTTT.